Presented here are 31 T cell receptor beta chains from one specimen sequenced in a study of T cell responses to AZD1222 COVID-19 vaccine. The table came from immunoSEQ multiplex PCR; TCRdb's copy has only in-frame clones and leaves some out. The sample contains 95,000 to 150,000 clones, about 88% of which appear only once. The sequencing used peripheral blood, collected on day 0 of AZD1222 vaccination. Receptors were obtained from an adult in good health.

Here the CDR3 reads CASSAGLAGEAYEQYF. The CDR3 bases are TGTGCCAGCAGCGCCGGACTAGCGGGGGAAGCATACGAGCAGTACTTC. V is TRBV9 and J is TRBJ2-7, with 13 bases fitting TRBD2. The CDR3 is 16 amino acids. Germline CDR1 is SGDLS and CDR2 is YYNGEE. Trimming cost V 3 bases and J 4 bases; bases outside gene matches: 7.

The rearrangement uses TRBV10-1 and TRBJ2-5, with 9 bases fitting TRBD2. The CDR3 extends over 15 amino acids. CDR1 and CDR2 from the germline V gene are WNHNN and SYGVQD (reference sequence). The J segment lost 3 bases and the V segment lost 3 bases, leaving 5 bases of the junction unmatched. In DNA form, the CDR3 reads TGCGCCAGCAGTGACCAGGGACTAGCAGAAGAGACCCAGTACTTC. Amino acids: CASSDQGLAEETQYF.

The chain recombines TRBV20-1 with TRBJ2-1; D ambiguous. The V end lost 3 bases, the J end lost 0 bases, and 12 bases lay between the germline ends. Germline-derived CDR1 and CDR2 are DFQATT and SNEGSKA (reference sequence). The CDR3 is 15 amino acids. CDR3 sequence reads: CSASVSAISYNEQFF. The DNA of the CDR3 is TGCAGTGCTAGTGTGAGCGCGATCTCCTACAATGAGCAGTTCTTC.

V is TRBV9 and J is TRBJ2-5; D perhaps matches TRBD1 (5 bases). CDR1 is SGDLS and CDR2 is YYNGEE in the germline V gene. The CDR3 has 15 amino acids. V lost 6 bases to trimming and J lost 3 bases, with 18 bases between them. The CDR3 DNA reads TGTGCCAGCACCCAAGGGGCTACTCAAAAAGAGACCCAGTACTTC. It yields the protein CASTQGATQKETQYF.

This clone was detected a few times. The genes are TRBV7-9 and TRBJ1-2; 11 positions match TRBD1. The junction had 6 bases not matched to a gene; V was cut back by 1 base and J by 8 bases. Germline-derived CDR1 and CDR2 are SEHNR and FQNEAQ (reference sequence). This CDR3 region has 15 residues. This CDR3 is CASSLGGQGAPGYTF. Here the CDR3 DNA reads TGTGCCAGCAGCTTAGGAGGACAGGGGGCGCCCGGCTACACCTTC.

CDR3 nucleotide sequence: TGTGCCATCAGTCGGGACAGGGGCCCATCCTACGAGCAGTACTTC. Amino acid sequence: CAISRDRGPSYEQYF. This chain joins TRBV10-3 and TRBJ2-7, with TRBD1 identical over 10 bases. Germline values: CDR1 ENHRY, CDR2 SYGVKD. This CDR3 region has 15 residues. The J segment lost 1 base and the V segment lost 5 bases, leaving 5 bases of the junction unmatched.

This chain's CDR3 is CASSPFGGQGYNEQFF. CDR3 sequence (DNA): TGTGCCAGCAGCCCATTTGGGGGACAGGGGTACAATGAGCAGTTCTTC. The chain carries TRBV3-1 (or the pseudogene TRBV3-2) and TRBJ2-1; 10 nucleotides align to TRBD1. Losses at the gene ends were 4 bases for V and 4 bases for J; bases not matched to a gene: 7. This CDR3 has 16 residues. Germline CDR1 is LGHDT and CDR2 is YNNKEL (reference sequence).

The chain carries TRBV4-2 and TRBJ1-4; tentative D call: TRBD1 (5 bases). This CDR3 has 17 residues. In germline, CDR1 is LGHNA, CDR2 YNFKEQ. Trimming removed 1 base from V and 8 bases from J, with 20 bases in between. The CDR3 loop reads CASSQARDLVLLEKLFF. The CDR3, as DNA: TGTGCCAGCAGCCAAGCAAGGGACTTGGTACTTTTGGAAAAACTGTTTTTT.

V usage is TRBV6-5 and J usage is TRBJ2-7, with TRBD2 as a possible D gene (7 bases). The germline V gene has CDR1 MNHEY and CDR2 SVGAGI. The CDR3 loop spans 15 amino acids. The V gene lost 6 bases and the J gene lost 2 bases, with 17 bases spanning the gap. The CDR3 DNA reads TGTGCCAGCAGCCGGGCCGAGGGGGGGGCCTACGAGCAGTACTTC. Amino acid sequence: CASSRAEGGAYEQYF.

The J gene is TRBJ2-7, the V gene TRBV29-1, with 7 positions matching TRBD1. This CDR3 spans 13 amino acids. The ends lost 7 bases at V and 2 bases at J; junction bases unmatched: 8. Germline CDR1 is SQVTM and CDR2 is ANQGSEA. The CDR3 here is CSASTGTTYEQYF. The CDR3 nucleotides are TGCAGCGCTTCGACAGGGACCACCTACGAGCAGTACTTC.

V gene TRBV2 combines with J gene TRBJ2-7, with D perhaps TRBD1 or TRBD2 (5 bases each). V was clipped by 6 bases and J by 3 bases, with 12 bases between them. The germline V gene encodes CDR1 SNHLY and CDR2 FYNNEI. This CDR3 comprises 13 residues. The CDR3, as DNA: TGTGCCAGCAGAGGCAGGGACCGCTACGAGCAGTACTTC. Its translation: CASRGRDRYEQYF.

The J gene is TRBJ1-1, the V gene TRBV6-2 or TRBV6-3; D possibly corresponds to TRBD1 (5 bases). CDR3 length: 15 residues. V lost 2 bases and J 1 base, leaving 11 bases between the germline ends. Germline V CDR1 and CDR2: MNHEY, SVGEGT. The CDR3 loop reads CASSYMSGRNTEAFF. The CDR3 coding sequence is TGTGCCAGCAGTTACATGTCAGGGAGGAACACTGAAGCTTTCTTT.

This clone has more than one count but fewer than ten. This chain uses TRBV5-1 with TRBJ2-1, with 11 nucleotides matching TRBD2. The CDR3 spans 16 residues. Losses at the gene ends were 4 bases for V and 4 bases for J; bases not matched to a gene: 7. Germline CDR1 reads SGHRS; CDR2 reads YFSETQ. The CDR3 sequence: CASSDLAGGSYNEQFF. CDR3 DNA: TGCGCCAGCAGCGACCTAGCGGGGGGTTCTTACAATGAGCAGTTCTTC.

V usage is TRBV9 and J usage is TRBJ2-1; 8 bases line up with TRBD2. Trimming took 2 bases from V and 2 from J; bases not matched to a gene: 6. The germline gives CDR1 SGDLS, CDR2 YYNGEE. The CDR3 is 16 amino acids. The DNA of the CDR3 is TGTGCCAGCAGCGTTGGGTCTAGCGGGCCCTACAATGAGCAGTTCTTC. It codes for CASSVGSSGPYNEQFF. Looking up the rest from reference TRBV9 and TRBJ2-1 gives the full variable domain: DSGVTQTPKHLITATGQRVTLRCSPRSGDLSVYWYQQSLDQGLQFLIQYYNGEERAKGNILERFSAQQFPDLHSELNLSSLELGDSALYFCASSVGSSGPYNEQFFGPGTRLTVL.

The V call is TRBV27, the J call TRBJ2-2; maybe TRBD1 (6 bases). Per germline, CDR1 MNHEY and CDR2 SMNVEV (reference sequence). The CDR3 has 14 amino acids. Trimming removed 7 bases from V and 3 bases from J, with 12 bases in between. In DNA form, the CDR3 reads TGTGCCAGCATGCTAACAGGGCACACCGGGGAGCTGTTTTTT. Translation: CASMLTGHTGELFF.

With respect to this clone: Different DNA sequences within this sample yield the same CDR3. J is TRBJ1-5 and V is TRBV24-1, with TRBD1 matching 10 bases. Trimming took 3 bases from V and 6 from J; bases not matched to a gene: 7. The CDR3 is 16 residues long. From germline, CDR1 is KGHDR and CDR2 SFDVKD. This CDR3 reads CATSDPGQGEGQPQHF. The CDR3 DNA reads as TGTGCCACCAGTGATCCCGGACAGGGGGAGGGTCAGCCCCAGCATTTT.

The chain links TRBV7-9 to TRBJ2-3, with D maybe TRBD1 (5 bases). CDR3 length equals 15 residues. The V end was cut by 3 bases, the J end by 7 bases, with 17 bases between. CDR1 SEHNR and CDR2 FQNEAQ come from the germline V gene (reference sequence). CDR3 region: CASSFSDSPQNTQYF. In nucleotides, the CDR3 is TGTGCCAGCAGCTTTAGTGACAGTCCACAGAATACGCAGTATTTT. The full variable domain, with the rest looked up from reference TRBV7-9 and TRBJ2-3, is DTGVSQNPRHKITKRGQNVTFRCDPISEHNRLYWYRQTLGQGPEFLTYFQNEAQLEKSRLLSDRFSAERPKGSFSTLEIQRTEQGDSAMYLCASSFSDSPQNTQYFGPGTRLTVL.

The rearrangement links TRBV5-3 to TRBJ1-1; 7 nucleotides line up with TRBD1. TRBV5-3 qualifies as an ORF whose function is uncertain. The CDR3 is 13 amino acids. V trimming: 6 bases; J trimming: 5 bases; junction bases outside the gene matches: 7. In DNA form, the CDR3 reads TGTGCCAGAATACAGGGGCGGGAGACTGAAGCTTTCTTT. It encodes CARIQGRETEAFF.

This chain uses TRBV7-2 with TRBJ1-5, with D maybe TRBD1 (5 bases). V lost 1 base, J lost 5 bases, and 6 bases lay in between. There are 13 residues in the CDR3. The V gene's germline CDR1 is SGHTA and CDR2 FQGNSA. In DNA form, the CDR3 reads TGTGCCAGCAGCTTAGGAGGGGATCAGCCCCAGCATTTT. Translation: CASSLGGDQPQHF.

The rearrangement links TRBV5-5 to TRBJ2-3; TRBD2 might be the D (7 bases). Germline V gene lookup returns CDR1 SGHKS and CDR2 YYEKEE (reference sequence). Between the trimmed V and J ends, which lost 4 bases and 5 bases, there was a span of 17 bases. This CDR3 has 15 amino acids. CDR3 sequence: CASSRTGGRGDTQYF. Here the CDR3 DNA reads TGTGCCAGCAGCAGAACGGGGGGCCGGGGAGATACGCAGTATTTT.

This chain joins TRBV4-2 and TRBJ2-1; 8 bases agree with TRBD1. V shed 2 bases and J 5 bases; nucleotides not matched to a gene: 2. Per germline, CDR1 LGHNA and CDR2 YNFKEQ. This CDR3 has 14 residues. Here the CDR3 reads CASSQPQGDNEQFF. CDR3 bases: TGTGCCAGCAGCCAACCACAGGGGGACAATGAGCAGTTCTTC.

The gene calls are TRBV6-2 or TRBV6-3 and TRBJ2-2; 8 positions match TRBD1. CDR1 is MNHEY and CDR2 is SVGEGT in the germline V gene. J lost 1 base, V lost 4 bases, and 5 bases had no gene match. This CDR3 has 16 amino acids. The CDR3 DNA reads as TGTGCCAGCAGTTCTCAAGGGACAGGGAACACCGGGGAGCTGTTTTTT. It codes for CASSSQGTGNTGELFF.

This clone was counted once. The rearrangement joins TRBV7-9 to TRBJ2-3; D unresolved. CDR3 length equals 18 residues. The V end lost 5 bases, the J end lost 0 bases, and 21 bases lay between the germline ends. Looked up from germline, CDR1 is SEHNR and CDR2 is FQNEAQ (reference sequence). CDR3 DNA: TGTGCCAGCAGCCCCACTGGGTCCCGGACCTCTAGCACAGATACGCAGTATTTT. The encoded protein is CASSPTGSRTSSTDTQYF.

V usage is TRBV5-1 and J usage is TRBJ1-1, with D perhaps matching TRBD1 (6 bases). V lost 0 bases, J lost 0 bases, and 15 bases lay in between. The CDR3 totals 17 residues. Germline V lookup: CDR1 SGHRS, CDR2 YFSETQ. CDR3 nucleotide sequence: TGCGCCAGCAGCTTGGCCACGAGGGACACTCTGAACACTGAAGCTTTCTTT. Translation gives CASSLATRDTLNTEAFF.

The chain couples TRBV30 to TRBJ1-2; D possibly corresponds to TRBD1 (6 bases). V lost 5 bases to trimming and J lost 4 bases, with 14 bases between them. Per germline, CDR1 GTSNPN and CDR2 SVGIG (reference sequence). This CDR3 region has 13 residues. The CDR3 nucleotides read TGTGCCTGGCGGACAGAGGACGGCTATGGCTACACCTTC. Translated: CAWRTEDGYGYTF.

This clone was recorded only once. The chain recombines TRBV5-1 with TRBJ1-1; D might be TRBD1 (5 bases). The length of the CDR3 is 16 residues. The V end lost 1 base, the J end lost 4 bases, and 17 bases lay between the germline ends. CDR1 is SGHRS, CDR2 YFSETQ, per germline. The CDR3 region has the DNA TGCGCCAGCAGCTTGCCCGGTTTGGGGGGTCTCACTGAAGCTTTCTTT. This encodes CASSLPGLGGLTEAFF. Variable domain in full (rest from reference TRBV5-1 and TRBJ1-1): KAGVTQTPRYLIKTRGQQVTLSCSPISGHRSVSWYQQTPGQGLQFLFEYFSETQRNKGNFPGRFSGRQFSNSRSEMNVSTLELGDSALYLCASSLPGLGGLTEAFFGQGTRLTVV.

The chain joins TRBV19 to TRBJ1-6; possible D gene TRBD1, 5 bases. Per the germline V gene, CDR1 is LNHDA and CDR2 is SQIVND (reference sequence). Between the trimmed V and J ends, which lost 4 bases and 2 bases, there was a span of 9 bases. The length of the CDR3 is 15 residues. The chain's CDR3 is CASSKTVPYNSPLHF. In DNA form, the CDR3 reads TGTGCCAGTAGTAAGACAGTACCCTATAATTCACCCCTCCACTTT.

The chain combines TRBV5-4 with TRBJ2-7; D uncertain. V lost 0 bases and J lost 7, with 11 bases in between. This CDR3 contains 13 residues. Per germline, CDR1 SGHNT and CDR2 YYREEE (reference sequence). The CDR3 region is CASSLDGRTEQYF. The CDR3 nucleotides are TGTGCCAGCAGCTTGGACGGCCGAACAGAGCAGTACTTC. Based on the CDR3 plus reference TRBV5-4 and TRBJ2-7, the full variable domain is ETGVTQSPTHLIKTRGQQVTLRCSSQSGHNTVSWYQQALGQGPQFIFQYYREEENGRGNFPPRFSGLQFPNYSSELNVNALELDDSALYLCASSLDGRTEQYFGPGTRLTVT.

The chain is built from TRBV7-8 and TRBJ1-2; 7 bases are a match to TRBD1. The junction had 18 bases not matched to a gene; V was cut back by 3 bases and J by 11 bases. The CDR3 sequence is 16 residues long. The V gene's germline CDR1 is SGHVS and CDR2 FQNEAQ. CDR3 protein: CASSFLGPGQALGYTF. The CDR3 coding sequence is TGTGCCAGCAGCTTTCTCGGACCTGGACAGGCCCTTGGTTACACCTTC. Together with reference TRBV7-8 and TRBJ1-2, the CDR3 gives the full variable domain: GAGVSQSPRYKVAKRGQDVALRCDPISGHVSLFWYQQALGQGPEFLTYFQNEAQLDKSGLPSDRFFAERPEGSVSTLKIQRTQQEDSAVYLCASSFLGPGQALGYTFGSGTRLTVV.

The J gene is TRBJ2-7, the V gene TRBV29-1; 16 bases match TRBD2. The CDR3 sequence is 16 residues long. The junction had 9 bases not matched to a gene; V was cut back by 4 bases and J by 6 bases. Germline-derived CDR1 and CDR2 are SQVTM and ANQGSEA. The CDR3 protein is CSVGSGLAGGVGEQYF. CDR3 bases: TGCAGCGTTGGTTCGGGACTAGCGGGAGGGGTCGGCGAGCAGTACTTC.

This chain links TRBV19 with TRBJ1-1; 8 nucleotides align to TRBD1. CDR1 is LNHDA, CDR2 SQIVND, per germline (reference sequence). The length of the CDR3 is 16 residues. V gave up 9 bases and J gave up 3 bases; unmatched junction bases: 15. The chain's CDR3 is CASHSQWTGIDTEAFF. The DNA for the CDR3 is TGTGCCAGCCACTCCCAGTGGACAGGGATCGACACTGAAGCTTTCTTT.